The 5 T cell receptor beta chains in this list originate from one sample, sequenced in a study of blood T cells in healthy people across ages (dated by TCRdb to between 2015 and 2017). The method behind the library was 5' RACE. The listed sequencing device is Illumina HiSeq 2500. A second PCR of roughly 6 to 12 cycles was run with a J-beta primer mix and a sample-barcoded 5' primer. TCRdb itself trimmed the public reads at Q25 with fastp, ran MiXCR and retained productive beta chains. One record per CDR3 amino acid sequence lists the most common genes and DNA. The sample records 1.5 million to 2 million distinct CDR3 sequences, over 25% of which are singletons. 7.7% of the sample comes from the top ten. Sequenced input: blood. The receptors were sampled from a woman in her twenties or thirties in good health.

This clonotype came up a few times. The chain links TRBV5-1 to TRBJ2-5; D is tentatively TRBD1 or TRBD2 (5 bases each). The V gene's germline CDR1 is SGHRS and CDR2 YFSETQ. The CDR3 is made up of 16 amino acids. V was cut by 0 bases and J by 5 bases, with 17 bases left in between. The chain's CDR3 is CASSLATGSGTETQYF. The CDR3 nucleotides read TGCGCCAGCAGCTTGGCCACGGGGTCCGGGACGGAGACCCAGTACTTC.

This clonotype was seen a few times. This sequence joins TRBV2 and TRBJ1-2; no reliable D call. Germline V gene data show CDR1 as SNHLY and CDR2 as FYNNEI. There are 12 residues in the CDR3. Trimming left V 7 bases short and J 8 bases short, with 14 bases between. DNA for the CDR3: TGTGCCAGCACTCGACGAGGAACCGGCTACACCTTC. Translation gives CASTRRGTGYTF.

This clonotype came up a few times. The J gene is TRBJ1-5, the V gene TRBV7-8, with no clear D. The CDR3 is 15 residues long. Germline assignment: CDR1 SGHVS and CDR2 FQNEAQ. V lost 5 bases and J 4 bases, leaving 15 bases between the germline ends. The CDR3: CASSLSTIPNQPQHF. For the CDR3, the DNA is TGTGCCAGCAGCCTATCGACAATTCCTAATCAGCCCCAGCATTTT.

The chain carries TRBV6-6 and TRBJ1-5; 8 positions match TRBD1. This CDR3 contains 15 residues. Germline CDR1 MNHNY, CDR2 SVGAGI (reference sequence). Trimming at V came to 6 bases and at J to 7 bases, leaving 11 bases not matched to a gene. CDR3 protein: CASSPGGQRNQPQHF. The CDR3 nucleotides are TGTGCCAGCAGCCCAGGGGGCCAGAGGAACCAGCCCCAGCATTTT.

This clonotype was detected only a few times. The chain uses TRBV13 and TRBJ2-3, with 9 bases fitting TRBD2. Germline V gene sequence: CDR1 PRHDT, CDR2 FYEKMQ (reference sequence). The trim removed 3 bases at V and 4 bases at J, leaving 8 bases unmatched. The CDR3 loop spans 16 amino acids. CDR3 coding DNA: TGTGCCAGCAGCTTGAAGCGGGAGGACCTCTCAGATACGCAGTATTTT. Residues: CASSLKREDLSDTQYF.